The 9 T cell receptor beta chains given below trace back to one sample, sequenced in a study of spatial heterogeneity in lung cancer. Time point described: blood at routine non-recurrence follow-up after resection. Using its own MiXCR run on the 5' RACE reads, TCRdb lists one record per CDR3 protein. The data contain 40,000 to 50,000 distinct CDR3 sequences, about 10% of them seen just once; the ten biggest clones take up roughly 18%. Sequencing was performed on PBMCs, taken at follow-up. The origin of the receptors is a female donor with early-stage non-small cell lung cancer.

In its sample, this clonotype was seen many times. The gene calls are TRBV7-3 and TRBJ1-1; no definite D call. The V and J ends lost 5 bases and 3 bases respectively, with 13 bases between them. The germline CDR1 and CDR2 sequences are SGHTA and FQGTGA. The CDR3 has 14 amino acids. CDR3 region: CASSRPGSHTEAFF. For the CDR3, the DNA is TGTGCCAGCAGCCGCCCCGGGTCCCACACTGAAGCTTTCTTT.

A few counts support this clonotype. V gene TRBV20-1 combines with J gene TRBJ2-3; D ambiguous. The CDR3 has 14 residues. V was shortened by 4 bases and J by 0 bases, with 11 bases between the two germline ends. Germline CDR1 DFQATT, CDR2 SNEGSKA (reference sequence). The CDR3 loop is CSATILTSTDTQYF. As DNA, the CDR3 is TGCAGTGCTACAATCTTGACTAGCACAGATACGCAGTATTTT.

This clonotype was counted only a few times. The V gene is TRBV10-3, the J gene TRBJ2-2, with D unclear. V was trimmed by 9 bases and J by 4 bases, leaving 12 bases between them. The length of the CDR3 is 13 residues. Germline CDR1 reads ENHRY; CDR2 reads SYGVKD. The DNA of the CDR3 is TGTGCCATGGGAAGGAGTGGCACCGGGGAGCTGTTTTTT. Its protein is CAMGRSGTGELFF.

V and J are TRBV14 and TRBJ2-6; perhaps TRBD2 as D (6 bases). Germline V gene lookup returns CDR1 SGHDN and CDR2 FVKESK. The V end was cut by 4 bases, the J end by 10 bases, with 14 bases between. This CDR3 contains 14 residues. CDR3 sequence reads: CASSRASGVNVLTF. CDR3 in DNA: TGTGCCAGCAGCCGGGCTTCGGGGGTAAACGTCCTGACTTTC.

Ten or more counts support this clonotype. J is TRBJ1-3 and V is TRBV7-8, with D unclear. The CDR3 runs 16 residues. Germline V CDR1 and CDR2: SGHVS, FQNEAQ. V was clipped by 1 base and J by 4 bases, with 14 bases between them. The CDR3 sequence: CASSLGTAVGGNTIYF. The CDR3 nucleotides read TGTGCCAGCAGCTTAGGAACAGCTGTCGGCGGAAACACCATATATTTT.

This clonotype was observed many times. The chain couples TRBV6-2 or TRBV6-3 to TRBJ2-1, with 8 bases lining up with TRBD2. The junction had 9 bases not matched to a gene; V was cut back by 3 bases and J by 2 bases. The CDR3 has 17 residues. The germline V gene has CDR1 MNHEY and CDR2 SVGEGT. The CDR3 sequence is CASSYGLAGGPYNEQFF. The CDR3 DNA reads as TGTGCCAGCAGTTATGGGCTGGCGGGGGGTCCCTACAATGAGCAGTTCTTC.

This clonotype has a handful of counts. This chain connects TRBV7-7 to TRBJ2-2; maybe TRBD1 (5 bases). Trimming took off 5 bases at V and 5 bases at J, with 12 bases between the two ends. Germline V CDR1 and CDR2: SSHAT, FNYEAQ (reference sequence). The CDR3 consists of 14 residues. CDR3 region: CASSHNKGTGELFF. The CDR3 coding sequence is TGTGCCAGCAGCCACAACAAGGGGACCGGGGAGCTGTTTTTT.

This clonotype has a count of ten or more. J is TRBJ1-2 and V is TRBV6-1, with 11 positions matching TRBD1. CDR1 and CDR2 from the germline V gene are MNHNS and SASEGT. Losses at the gene ends were 6 bases for V and 6 bases for J; bases not matched to a gene: 9. The CDR3 is 15 amino acids. CDR3 amino acids: CASSFPMGQGDGYTF. For the CDR3, the DNA is TGTGCCAGCAGCTTCCCTATGGGACAGGGGGATGGCTACACCTTC.

There are a few counts of this clonotype. V and J are TRBV28 and TRBJ2-7; D ambiguous. CDR1 and CDR2 (germline): MDHEN, SYDVKM. The CDR3 contains 13 residues. V lost 7 bases to trimming and J lost 2 bases, with 12 bases between them. The CDR3 DNA reads TGTGCCAGCAAATCGGGTGGACCCTACGAGCAGTACTTC. As protein: CASKSGGPYEQYF. Full variable domain (remainder filled in from reference TRBV28 and TRBJ2-7): DVKVTQSSRYLVKRTGEKVFLECVQDMDHENMFWYRQDPGLGLRLIYFSYDVKMKEKGDIPEGYSVSREKKERFSLILESASTNQTSMYLCASKSGGPYEQYFGPGTRLTVT.